This TCR beta chain stems from a study of early T cells in non-severe SARS-CoV-2 infection. In the study overall: Bulk RNA isolated from unsorted whole blood underwent sequencing; chains were not paired.

Of note for this clonotype: The antigen is undetermined.

As part of library construction, unique molecular identifiers were attached to individual cDNA molecules. TCRdb re-analysed the 5' RACE reads in MiXCR, keeping a single row per CDR3 protein. Of more than 90,000 distinct CDR3 sequences listed, approximately 10% are singletons. Broader study findings: Reliance on VDJdb matching favored anti-spike CD8 responses; private and CD4 specificities were missed.

Germline V lookup: CDR1 SNHLY, CDR2 FYNNEI. The length of the CDR3 is 13 residues. The J segment lost 6 bases and the V segment lost 6 bases, leaving 3 bases of the junction unmatched. Sequenced sample: whole blood. This rearrangement joins TRBV2 to TRBJ1-2; 11 bases map to TRBD1. The origin of this receptor is an adult who was a healthcare worker with PCR-confirmed SARS-CoV-2 infection or an uninfected control (not recorded which). CDR3 bases: TGTGCCAGCAGGGGGGACAGGGGGAATGGCTACACCTTC. Its protein is CASRGDRGNGYTF. The whole variable domain, filled in from reference TRBV2 and TRBJ1-2, reads EPEVTQTPSHQVTQMGQEVILRCVPISNHLYFYWYRQILGQKVEFLVSFYNNEISEKSEIFDDQFSVERPDGSNFTLKIRSTKLEDSAMYFCASRGDRGNGYTFGSGTRLTVV.